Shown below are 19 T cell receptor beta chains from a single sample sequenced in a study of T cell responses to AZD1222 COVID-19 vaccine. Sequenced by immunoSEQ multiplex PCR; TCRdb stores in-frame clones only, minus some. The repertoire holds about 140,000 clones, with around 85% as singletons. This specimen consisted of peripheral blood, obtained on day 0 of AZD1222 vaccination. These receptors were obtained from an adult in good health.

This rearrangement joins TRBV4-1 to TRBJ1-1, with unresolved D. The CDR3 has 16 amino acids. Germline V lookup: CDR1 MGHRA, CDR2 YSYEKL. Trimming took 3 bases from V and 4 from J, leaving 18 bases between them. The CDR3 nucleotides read TGCGCCAGCAGCCACGGAATCCTTCGTGGCATCACTGAAGCTTTCTTT. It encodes CASSHGILRGITEAFF.

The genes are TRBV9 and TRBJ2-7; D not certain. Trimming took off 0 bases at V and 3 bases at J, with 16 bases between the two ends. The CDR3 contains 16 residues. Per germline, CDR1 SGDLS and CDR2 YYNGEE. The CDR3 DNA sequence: TGTGCCAGCAGCGTAGGGTCTGTGGCGGAGATCTACGAGCAGTACTTC. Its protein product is CASSVGSVAEIYEQYF.

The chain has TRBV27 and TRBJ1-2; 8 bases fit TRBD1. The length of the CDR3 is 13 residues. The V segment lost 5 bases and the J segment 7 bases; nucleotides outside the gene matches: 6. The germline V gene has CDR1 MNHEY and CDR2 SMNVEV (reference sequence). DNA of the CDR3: TGTGCCAGCAGTCTGACAGGGGAGGGTGGCTACACCTTC. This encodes CASSLTGEGGYTF.

The CDR3 DNA reads TGTGCCAGCAGTTTAATTATGTCCCTATCCCCGAGGGACAGGGGATCGAATGAGCAGTTCTTC. It yields the protein CASSLIMSLSPRDRGSNEQFF. The chain joins TRBV28 to TRBJ2-1, with 10 bases that match TRBD1. This CDR3 is 21 amino acids long. The germline V gene has CDR1 MDHEN and CDR2 SYDVKM. The V segment lost 2 bases and the J segment 7 bases; nucleotides outside the gene matches: 23.

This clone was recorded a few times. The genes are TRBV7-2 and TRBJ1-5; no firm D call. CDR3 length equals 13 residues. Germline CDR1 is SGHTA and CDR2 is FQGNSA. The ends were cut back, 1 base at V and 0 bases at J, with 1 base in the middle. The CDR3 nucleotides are TGTGCCAGCAGCTTAGATAGCAATCAGCCCCAGCATTTT. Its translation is CASSLDSNQPQHF.

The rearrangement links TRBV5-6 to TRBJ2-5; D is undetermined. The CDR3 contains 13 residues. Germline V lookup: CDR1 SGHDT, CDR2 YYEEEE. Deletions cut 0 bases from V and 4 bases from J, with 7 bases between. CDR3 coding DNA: TGTGCCAGCAGCTTGGACCAGCCAGAGACCCAGTACTTC. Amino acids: CASSLDQPETQYF. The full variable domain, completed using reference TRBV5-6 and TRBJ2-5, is DAGVTQSPTHLIKTRGQQVTLRCSPKSGHDTVSWYQQALGQGPQFIFQYYEEEERQRGNFPDRFSGHQFPNYSSELNVNALLLGDSALYLCASSLDQPETQYFGPGTRLLVL.

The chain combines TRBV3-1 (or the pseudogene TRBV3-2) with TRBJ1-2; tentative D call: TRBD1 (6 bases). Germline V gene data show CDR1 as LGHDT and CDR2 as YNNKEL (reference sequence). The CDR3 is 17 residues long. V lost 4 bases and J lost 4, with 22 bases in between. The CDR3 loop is CASSPEAGAVRSYGYTF. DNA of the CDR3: TGTGCCAGCAGCCCCGAGGCGGGGGCCGTGAGGAGCTATGGCTACACCTTC.

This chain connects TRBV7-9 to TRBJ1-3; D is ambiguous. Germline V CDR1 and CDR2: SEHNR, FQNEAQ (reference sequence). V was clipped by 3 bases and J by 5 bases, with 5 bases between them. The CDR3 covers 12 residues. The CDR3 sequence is CASSFGRNTIYF. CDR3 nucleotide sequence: TGTGCCAGCAGCTTCGGGCGAAACACCATATATTTT.

CDR3 residues: CASSQDTRYNEQFF. The DNA for the CDR3 is TGTGCCAGCAGCCAGGACACCCGGTACAATGAGCAGTTCTTC. The rearrangement joins TRBV11-3 to TRBJ2-1; possible D gene TRBD1, 5 bases. The V gene's germline CDR1 is SGHNT and CDR2 YENEEA. The CDR3 extends over 14 amino acids. V shed 5 bases and J shed 4 bases, with 12 bases lying between them.

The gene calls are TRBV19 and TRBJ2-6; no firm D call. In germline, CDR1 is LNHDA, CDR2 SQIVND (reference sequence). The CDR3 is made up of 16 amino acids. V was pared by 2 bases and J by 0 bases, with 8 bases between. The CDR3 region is CASSILASSGANVLTF. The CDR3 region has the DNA TGTGCCAGTAGTATATTGGCGTCCTCTGGGGCCAACGTCCTGACTTTC. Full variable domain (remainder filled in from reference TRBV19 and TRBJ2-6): DGGITQSPKYLFRKEGQNVTLSCEQNLNHDAMYWYRQDPGQGLRLIYYSQIVNDFQKGDIAEGYSVSREKKESFPLTVTSAQKNPTAFYLCASSILASSGANVLTFGAGSRLTVL.

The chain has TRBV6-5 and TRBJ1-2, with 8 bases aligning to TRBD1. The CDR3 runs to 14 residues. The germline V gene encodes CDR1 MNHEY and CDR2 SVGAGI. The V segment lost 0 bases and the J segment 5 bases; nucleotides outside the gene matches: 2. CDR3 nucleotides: TGTGCCAGCAGTTACTCGGACAGGGATTATGGCTACACCTTC. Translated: CASSYSDRDYGYTF.

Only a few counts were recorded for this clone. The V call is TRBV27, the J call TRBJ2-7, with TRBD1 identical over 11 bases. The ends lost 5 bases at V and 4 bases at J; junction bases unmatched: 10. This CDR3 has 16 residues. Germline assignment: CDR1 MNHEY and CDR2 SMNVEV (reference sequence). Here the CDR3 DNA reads TGTGCCAGCAGTCCTACCATGGGACAGGGGGTATACGAGCAGTACTTC. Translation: CASSPTMGQGVYEQYF.

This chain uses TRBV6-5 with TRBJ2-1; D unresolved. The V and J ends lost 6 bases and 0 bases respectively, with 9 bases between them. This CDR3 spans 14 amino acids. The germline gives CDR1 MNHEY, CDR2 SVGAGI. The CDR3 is CASRLQSSYNEQFF. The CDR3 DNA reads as TGTGCCAGCAGACTTCAGAGCTCCTACAATGAGCAGTTCTTC.

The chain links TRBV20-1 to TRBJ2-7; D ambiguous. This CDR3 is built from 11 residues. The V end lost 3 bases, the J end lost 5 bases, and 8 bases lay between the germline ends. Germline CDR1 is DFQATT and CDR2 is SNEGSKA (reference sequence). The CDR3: CSASWGNEQYF. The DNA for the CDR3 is TGCAGTGCTAGTTGGGGTAACGAGCAGTACTTC.

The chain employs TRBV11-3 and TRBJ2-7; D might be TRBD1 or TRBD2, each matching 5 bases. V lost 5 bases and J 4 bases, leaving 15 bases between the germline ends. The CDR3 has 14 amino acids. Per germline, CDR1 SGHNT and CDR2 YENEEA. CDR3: CASSPRGDLYEQYF. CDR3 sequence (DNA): TGTGCCAGCAGCCCCCGGGGCGACCTTTACGAGCAGTACTTC.

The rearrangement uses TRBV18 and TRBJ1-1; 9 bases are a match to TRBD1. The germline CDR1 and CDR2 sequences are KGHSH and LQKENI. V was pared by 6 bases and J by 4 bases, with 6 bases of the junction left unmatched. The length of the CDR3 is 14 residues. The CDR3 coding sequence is TGTGCCAGCTCCAATGGGGGACAGGGCACTGAAGCTTTCTTT. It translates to CASSNGGQGTEAFF.

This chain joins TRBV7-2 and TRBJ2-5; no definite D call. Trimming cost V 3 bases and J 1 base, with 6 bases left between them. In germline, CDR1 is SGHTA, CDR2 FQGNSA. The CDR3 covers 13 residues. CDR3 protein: CASSFGIQETQYF. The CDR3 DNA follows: TGTGCCAGCAGCTTCGGAATCCAAGAGACCCAGTACTTC.

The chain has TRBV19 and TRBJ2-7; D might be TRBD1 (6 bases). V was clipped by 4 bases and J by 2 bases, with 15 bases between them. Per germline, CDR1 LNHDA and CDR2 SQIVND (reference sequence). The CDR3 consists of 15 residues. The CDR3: CASSTGWGLTYEQYF. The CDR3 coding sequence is TGTGCCAGTAGTACCGGGTGGGGGCTTACCTACGAGCAGTACTTC.

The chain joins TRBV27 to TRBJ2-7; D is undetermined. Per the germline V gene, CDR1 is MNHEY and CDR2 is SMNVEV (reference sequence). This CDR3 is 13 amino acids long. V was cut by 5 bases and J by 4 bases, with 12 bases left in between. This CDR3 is CASSRSVSYEQYF. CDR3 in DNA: TGTGCCAGCAGTAGGAGCGTTTCTTACGAGCAGTACTTC.